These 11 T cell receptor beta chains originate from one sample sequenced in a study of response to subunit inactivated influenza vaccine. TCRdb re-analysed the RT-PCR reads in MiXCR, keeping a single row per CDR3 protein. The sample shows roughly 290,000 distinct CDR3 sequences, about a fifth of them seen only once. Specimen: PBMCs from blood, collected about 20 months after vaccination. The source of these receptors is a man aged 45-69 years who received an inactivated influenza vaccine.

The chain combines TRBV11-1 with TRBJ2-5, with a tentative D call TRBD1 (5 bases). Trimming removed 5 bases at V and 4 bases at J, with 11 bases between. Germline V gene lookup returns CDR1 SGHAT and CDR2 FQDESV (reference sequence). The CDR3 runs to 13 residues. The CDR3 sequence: CASSKTVTETQYF. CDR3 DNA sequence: TGTGCCAGCAGCAAGACAGTGACAGAGACCCAGTACTTC.

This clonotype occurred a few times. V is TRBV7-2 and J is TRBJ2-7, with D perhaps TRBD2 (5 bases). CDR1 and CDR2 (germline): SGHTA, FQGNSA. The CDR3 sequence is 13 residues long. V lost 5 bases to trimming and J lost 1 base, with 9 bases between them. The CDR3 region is CASSPGNSYEQYF. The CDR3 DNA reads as TGTGCCAGCAGCCCGGGGAATTCCTACGAGCAGTACTTC.

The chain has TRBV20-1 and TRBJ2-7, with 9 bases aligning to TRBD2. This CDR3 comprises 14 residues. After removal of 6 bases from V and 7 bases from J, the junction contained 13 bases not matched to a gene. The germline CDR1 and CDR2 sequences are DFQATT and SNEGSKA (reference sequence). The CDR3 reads CSAGERTSVSEQYF. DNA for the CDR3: TGCAGTGCAGGGGAGCGGACTAGCGTTTCTGAGCAGTACTTC.

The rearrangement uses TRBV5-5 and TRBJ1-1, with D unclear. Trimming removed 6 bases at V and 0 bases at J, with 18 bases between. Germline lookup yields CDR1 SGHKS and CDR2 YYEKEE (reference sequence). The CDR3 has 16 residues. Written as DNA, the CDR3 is TGTGCCAGCAACCTGGTGCAGAGAGTTATGAACACTGAAGCTTTCTTT. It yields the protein CASNLVQRVMNTEAFF.

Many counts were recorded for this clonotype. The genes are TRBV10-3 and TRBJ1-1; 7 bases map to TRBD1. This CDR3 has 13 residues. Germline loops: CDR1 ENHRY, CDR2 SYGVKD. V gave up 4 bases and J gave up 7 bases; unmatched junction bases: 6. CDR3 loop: CAISVGTVNEAFF. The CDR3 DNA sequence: TGTGCCATCAGTGTTGGGACAGTGAATGAAGCTTTCTTT.

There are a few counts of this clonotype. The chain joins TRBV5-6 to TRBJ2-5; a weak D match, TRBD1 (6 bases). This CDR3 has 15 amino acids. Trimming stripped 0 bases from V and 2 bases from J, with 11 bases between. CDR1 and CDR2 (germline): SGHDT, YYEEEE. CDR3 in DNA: TGTGCCAGCAGCTTGGGGGGGCAGAGACAAGAGACCCAGTACTTC. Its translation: CASSLGGQRQETQYF.

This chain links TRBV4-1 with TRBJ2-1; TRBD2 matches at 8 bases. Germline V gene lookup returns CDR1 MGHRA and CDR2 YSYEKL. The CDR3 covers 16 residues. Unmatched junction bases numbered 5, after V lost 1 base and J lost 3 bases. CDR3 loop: CASSQGLGLGYNEQFF. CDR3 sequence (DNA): TGCGCCAGCAGCCAAGGACTGGGACTAGGCTACAATGAGCAGTTCTTC.

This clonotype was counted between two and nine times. The CDR3 DNA reads TGTGCCAGCAGCCTAGGGCGGGGGATCTCTGGAAACACCATATATTTT. Protein: CASSLGRGISGNTIYF. The gene calls are TRBV7-6 and TRBJ1-3, with a possible D match to TRBD1 (5 bases). Germline values: CDR1 SGHVS, CDR2 FNYEAQ. The CDR3 length is 16 residues. V was clipped by 5 bases and J by 0 bases, with 14 bases between them.

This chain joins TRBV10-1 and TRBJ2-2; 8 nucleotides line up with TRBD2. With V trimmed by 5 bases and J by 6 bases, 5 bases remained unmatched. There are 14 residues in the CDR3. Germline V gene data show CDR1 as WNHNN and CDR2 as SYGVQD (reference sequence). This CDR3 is CASSSGSGAGELFF. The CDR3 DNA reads TGCGCCAGCAGTTCCGGTAGCGGGGCCGGGGAGCTGTTTTTT.

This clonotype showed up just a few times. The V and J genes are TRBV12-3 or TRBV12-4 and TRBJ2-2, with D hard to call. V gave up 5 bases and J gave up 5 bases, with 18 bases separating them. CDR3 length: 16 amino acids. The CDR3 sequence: CASSRGYMYGTGELFF. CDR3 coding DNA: TGTGCCAGCAGTCGAGGATACATGTATGGTACCGGGGAGCTGTTTTTT.

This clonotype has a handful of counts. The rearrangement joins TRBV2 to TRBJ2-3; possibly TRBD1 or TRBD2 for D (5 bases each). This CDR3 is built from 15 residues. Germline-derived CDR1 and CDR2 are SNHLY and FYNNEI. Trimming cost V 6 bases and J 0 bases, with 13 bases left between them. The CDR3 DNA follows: TGTGCCAGCAGCCAGGGAGCACCGAGCACAGATACGCAGTATTTT. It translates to CASSQGAPSTDTQYF.